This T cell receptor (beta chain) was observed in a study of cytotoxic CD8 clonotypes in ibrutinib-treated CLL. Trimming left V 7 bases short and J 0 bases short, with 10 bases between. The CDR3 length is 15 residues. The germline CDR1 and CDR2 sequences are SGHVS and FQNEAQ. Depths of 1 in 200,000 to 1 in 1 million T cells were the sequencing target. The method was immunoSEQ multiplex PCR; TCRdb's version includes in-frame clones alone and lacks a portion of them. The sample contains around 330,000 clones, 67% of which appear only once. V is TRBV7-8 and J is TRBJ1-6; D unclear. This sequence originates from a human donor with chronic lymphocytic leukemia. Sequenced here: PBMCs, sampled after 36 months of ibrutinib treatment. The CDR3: CASTGESSYNSPLHF. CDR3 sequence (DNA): TGTGCCAGCACGGGCGAAAGCTCCTATAATTCACCCCTCCACTTT.